This T cell receptor beta chain is drawn from a study of blood T cell repertoires in COVID-19. Study-wide context: The cDNA or gDNA used as material had been derived from T cells, B-cell-depleted T cells, or PBMCs.

Study processing details: Amplification from reference gene primers served as the basis for estimated nucleated cell counts. The data were produced by immunoSEQ multiplex PCR, yet TCRdb's version contains in-frame clones alone and is incomplete. Clonal size and the V and J genes are those of that table, whereas D and trimming came from the DNA. Seen here are about 230,000 clones, roughly 80% observed once, and the top ten hold roughly 7.9%. Germline V gene data show CDR1 as LGHDT and CDR2 as YNNKEL (reference sequence). The CDR3 is 15 residues long. The V gene end was trimmed by 4 bases and the J gene end by 5 bases; junction bases not matched to a gene: 8.

The specimen sequenced was peripheral blood. The source of this sequence is a woman aged 80 or over with acute or convalescent COVID-19. J is TRBJ2-7 and V is TRBV3-1 (or the pseudogene TRBV3-2), with TRBD1 matching 10 bases. The CDR3 here is CASSPQGQGTHEQYF. The CDR3 DNA reads as TGTGCCAGCAGCCCCCAGGGACAGGGGACGCACGAGCAGTACTTC.